These T cell receptor beta chains were read from a single sample in a study of beta chain features in type 1 diabetes. Produced via immunoSEQ multiplex PCR; TCRdb's table is partial and in-frame only. This table holds 120,000 to 150,000 clones, 48% found once. The sequenced sample was Tregs from blood. Receptors were obtained from a man in his late teens or twenties in good health. The CDR3 runs from the conserved cysteine through the conserved F or W. The D gene is left open where the match is weak. Not every row has a clone size; where given, it reads once, few, many or a size class.

v_call	clone_size	j_call	d_call	cdr3_nt	cdr3_aa
TRBV5-5	few	TRBJ2-6	.	TGTGCCAGCAGCTTGGCCACGACAGACTCTGGGGCCAACGTCCTGACTTTC	CASSLATTDSGANVLTF
TRBV6-6	.	TRBJ2-1	TRBD2	TGTGCCAGCAGCGGACTAGCGGCTAATGAGCAGTTCTTC	CASSGLAANEQFF
TRBV27	.	TRBJ1-2	.	TGTGCCAGCAGTTCAACACAGGCCTACTATGGCTACACCTTC	CASSSTQAYYGYTF
TRBV6-6	.	TRBJ2-7	TRBD2	TGTGCCACTAGCGGGTTCTACGAGCAGTACTTC	CATSGFYEQYF
TRBV5-1	.	TRBJ2-2	.	TGCGCCAGCAGCCGGACAGTTGATACCGGGGAGCTGTTTTTT	CASSRTVDTGELFF
TRBV10-3	.	TRBJ1-2	.	TGTGCCATCAGTGAGTCGACTCGGCAGGGAAGCGGCTACACCTTC	CAISESTRQGSGYTF
TRBV30	.	TRBJ2-7	.	TGTGCCTGGAGCGCTCTAGCGATCGAGCAGTACTTC	CAWSALAIEQYF
TRBV30	.	TRBJ1-6	.	TGTGCCTGGAGTACCCGACAGTATAATTCACCCCTCCACTTT	CAWSTRQYNSPLHF
TRBV7-2	.	TRBJ2-7	TRBD1	TGTGCCAGCAGCTCCAGAATACAGGGGGTGACGTACTTC	CASSSRIQGVTYF
TRBV5-1	.	TRBJ2-1	TRBD1	TGCGCCAGCAGTCCGAGGGACAGGGGGCCGGGTGAGCAGTTCTTC	CASSPRDRGPGEQFF
TRBV18	.	TRBJ2-7	.	TGTGCCAGCTCACCATTGAGGGAGTACTACGAGCAGTACTTC	CASSPLREYYEQYF
TRBV19	few	TRBJ1-2	.	TGTGCCAGTAGTAGAGACGTTAACTATGGCTACACCTTC	CASSRDVNYGYTF
TRBV18	.	TRBJ1-3	TRBD1	TGTGCCAGCTCACCACGGGACAGTTGGCACACCATATATTTT	CASSPRDSWHTIYF
TRBV19	.	TRBJ1-2	.	TGTGCCAGTAGAGGACTTAACTATGGCTACACCTTC	CASRGLNYGYTF
TRBV21-1	.	TRBJ1-5	.	TGTGCCAGCAGCATTGACAGGGCCGACCAGCCCCAGCATTTT	CASSIDRADQPQHF
TRBV30	.	TRBJ1-2	.	TGTGCCTGGGGGGAGGAAGGGGCGCCCTATGGCTACACCTTC	CAWGEEGAPYGYTF